A single sample gave rise to the 26 T cell receptor beta chains below, sequenced in a study of a mutant IDH1 vaccine in newly diagnosed glioma. No antigen is known for these receptors. Specified time point: week 47, end of study. Doses of 300 ug of mutant IDH1 20-mer peptide were given with topical imiquimod. Clones were read by immunoSEQ multiplex PCR, and TCRdb kept only the in-frame ones, dropping some. The table has some 38,000 clones, 75% seen once. The sample consisted of PBMCs, taken from a glioma patient whose treatment included an IDH1 peptide vaccine. These receptors were obtained from a middle-aged man with glioma.

The V and J genes are TRBV7-6 and TRBJ2-1; D uncertain. The length of the CDR3 is 15 residues. V was pared by 5 bases and J by 8 bases, with 19 bases between. The germline CDR1 and CDR2 sequences are SGHVS and FNYEAQ. CDR3 amino acids: CASSLVGNKVDEQFF. The CDR3, as DNA: TGTGCCAGCAGCCTGGTAGGCAATAAGGTAGATGAGCAGTTCTTC.

The gene calls are TRBV11-2 and TRBJ1-1; 8 bases fit TRBD1. The CDR3 loop spans 15 amino acids. From germline, CDR1 is SGHAT and CDR2 FQNNGV. V shed 4 bases, J shed 8 bases, and the junction held 12 bases outside the gene matches. This chain's CDR3 is CASSSSGGTGREAFF. In DNA form, the CDR3 reads TGTGCCAGCAGCTCCTCCGGTGGGACAGGACGAGAAGCTTTCTTT.

This clone was seen a few times. The chain's CDR3 is CASSLDVRPGNTIYF. The CDR3 DNA reads TGTGCCAGCAGCTTAGATGTGAGACCCGGAAACACCATATATTTT. The gene calls are TRBV11-2 and TRBJ1-3, with D hard to call. The CDR3 contains 15 residues. Germline V gene sequence: CDR1 SGHAT, CDR2 FQNNGV. The ends were cut back, 0 bases at V and 4 bases at J, with 10 bases in the middle.

The J gene is TRBJ2-3, the V gene TRBV5-1, with D perhaps TRBD2 (5 bases). The germline gives CDR1 SGHRS, CDR2 YFSETQ. Trimming shortened V by 0 bases and J by 1 base, and 12 bases separated the two germline ends. This CDR3 spans 16 amino acids. The CDR3 DNA is TGCGCCAGCAGCTTGGGTGGCGGGCGGCGCACAGATACGCAGTATTTT. Its translation is CASSLGGGRRTDTQYF.

V is TRBV4-3 and J is TRBJ2-1; D remains ambiguous. CDR1 is LGHNA, CDR2 YSLEER, per germline. Trimming pared 1 base from V and 3 bases from J, leaving 13 bases between. CDR3 length equals 16 residues. The CDR3 is CASSQGEAAIYNEQFF. The CDR3 DNA reads as TGCGCCAGCAGCCAAGGTGAGGCAGCTATCTACAATGAGCAGTTCTTC.

This chain connects TRBV11-3 to TRBJ1-4, with D possibly being TRBD1 (5 bases). This CDR3 has 18 amino acids. Trimming took off 3 bases at V and 5 bases at J, with 22 bases between the two ends. Germline loops: CDR1 SGHNT, CDR2 YENEEA. The chain's CDR3 is CASSLRIGSGAENEKLFF. The DNA for the CDR3 is TGTGCCAGCAGCTTGAGAATAGGAAGCGGGGCGGAAAATGAAAAACTGTTTTTT.

In its sample, this clone was seen once. The chain combines TRBV5-1 with TRBJ2-5; 8 nucleotides line up with TRBD2. The CDR3 spans 15 residues. V shed 0 bases, J shed 5 bases, and the junction held 6 bases outside the gene matches. Germline V gene lookup returns CDR1 SGHRS and CDR2 YFSETQ. CDR3 sequence (DNA): TGCGCCAGCAGCTTGGCCCCGACTAGCGAGGAGACCCAGTACTTC. This gives the protein CASSLAPTSEETQYF.

The V call is TRBV7-8, the J call TRBJ2-1; a possible D gene is TRBD2 (6 bases). The CDR3 has 15 residues. Per germline, CDR1 SGHVS and CDR2 FQNEAQ. V was shortened by 0 bases and J by 12 bases, with 18 bases between the two germline ends. The CDR3 sequence is CASSLALREPRRQFF. For the CDR3, the DNA is TGTGCCAGCAGCTTAGCGCTTCGGGAGCCCCGACGGCAGTTCTTC.

The chain's CDR3 is CASSLLSRLSNQPQHF. In DNA form, the CDR3 reads TGTGCCAGCAGTTTATTATCACGGTTGAGCAATCAGCCCCAGCATTTT. The chain combines TRBV28 with TRBJ1-5, with unresolved D. Between the trimmed V and J ends, which lost 1 base and 1 base, there was a span of 11 bases. The CDR3 is made up of 16 amino acids. Germline V lookup: CDR1 MDHEN, CDR2 SYDVKM.

This clone was detected only once. In DNA form, the CDR3 reads TGCGCCAGCAGCCAAGATCTAGGCAGGGGGCGCGACGAGCAGTACTTC. Protein sequence: CASSQDLGRGRDEQYF. The chain carries TRBV4-1 and TRBJ2-7; 8 positions agree with TRBD1. Germline assignment: CDR1 MGHRA and CDR2 YSYEKL. The junction had 9 bases not matched to a gene; V was cut back by 0 bases and J by 5 bases. The CDR3 spans 16 residues.

In DNA form, the CDR3 reads TGCAGCGTTGAAGATCACCGGGGGGGATATCGTTCCTCCTACAATGAGCAGTTCTTC. Its protein product is CSVEDHRGGYRSSYNEQFF. The chain couples TRBV29-1 to TRBJ2-1; TRBD2 aligns across 8 bases. Germline V gene data show CDR1 as SQVTM and CDR2 as ANQGSEA. CDR3 length: 19 residues. Trimming removed 0 bases from V and 0 bases from J; junction bases left unmatched: 13.

In its sample, this clone was seen a few times. This sequence joins TRBV9 and TRBJ1-2; the D gene is possibly TRBD1 (5 bases). Germline CDR1 reads SGDLS; CDR2 reads YYNGEE. The CDR3 has 14 residues. Trimming shortened V by 0 bases and J by 7 bases, and 13 bases separated the two germline ends. Here the CDR3 reads CASSVAQGMSGYTF. CDR3 nucleotide sequence: TGTGCCAGCAGCGTAGCCCAGGGTATGAGTGGCTACACCTTC. Together with reference TRBV9 and TRBJ1-2, the CDR3 gives the full variable domain: DSGVTQTPKHLITATGQRVTLRCSPRSGDLSVYWYQQSLDQGLQFLIQYYNGEERAKGNILERFSAQQFPDLHSELNLSSLELGDSALYFCASSVAQGMSGYTFGSGTRLTVV.

The chain employs TRBV11-3 and TRBJ2-7; D is unresolved. The germline CDR1 and CDR2 sequences are SGHNT and YENEEA. The CDR3 has 12 residues. CDR3 sequence reads: CASSPNSHEQYV. CDR3 DNA sequence: TGTGCCAGCAGCCCAAACTCCCACGAGCAGTACGTC.

The chain uses TRBV5-4 and TRBJ1-1, with no clear D. This CDR3 comprises 13 residues. V lost 1 base to trimming and J lost 6 bases, with 10 bases between them. Germline-derived CDR1 and CDR2 are SGHNT and YYREEE (reference sequence). The DNA of the CDR3 is TGTGCCAGCAGCTTGAGTAGCAGTCCTGAAGCTTTCTTT. Its protein product is CASSLSSSPEAFF.

The chain links TRBV27 to TRBJ1-1; the D gene is possibly TRBD1 (6 bases). The CDR3 loop spans 13 amino acids. Trimming left V 5 bases short and J 5 bases short, with 12 bases between. Germline lookup yields CDR1 MNHEY and CDR2 SMNVEV (reference sequence). The DNA for the CDR3 is TGTGCCAGCAGTACAGGGTTCCGAACTGAAGCTTTCTTT. Its protein is CASSTGFRTEAFF.

V usage is TRBV10-3 and J usage is TRBJ2-3; a weak D match, TRBD1 (6 bases). The length of the CDR3 is 15 residues. Germline lookup yields CDR1 ENHRY and CDR2 SYGVKD. Trimming cost V 7 bases and J 4 bases, with 18 bases left between them. CDR3 bases: TGTGCCATCAATAACAGGGAGAAGGGAGCAGATACGCAGTATTTT. Translation: CAINNREKGADTQYF.

V usage is TRBV7-9 and J usage is TRBJ2-3; 8 bases match TRBD2. Germline CDR1 is SEHNR and CDR2 is FQNEAQ (reference sequence). The CDR3 contains 17 residues. With 4 bases clipped from V and 0 bases from J, the junction kept 9 bases outside the gene matches. The DNA of the CDR3 is TGTGCCAGCAGCTCAACTAGCGGCGTGACTAGCACAGATACGCAGTATTTT. Protein sequence: CASSSTSGVTSTDTQYF.

The chain couples TRBV2 to TRBJ1-3; D ambiguous. The germline gives CDR1 SNHLY, CDR2 FYNNEI. Trimming cost V 5 bases and J 3 bases, with 14 bases left between them. This CDR3 comprises 15 residues. The CDR3 coding sequence is TGTGCCAGCAGTCCCCCGGTAGCGGGTGGAAACACCATATATTTT. It is translated as CASSPPVAGGNTIYF.

This clone was seen once. The V gene is TRBV5-4, the J gene TRBJ2-5; no reliable D call. The CDR3 has 14 residues. V dropped 4 bases and J dropped 1 base, with 11 bases sitting between them. The germline V gene encodes CDR1 SGHNT and CDR2 YYREEE (reference sequence). CDR3 nucleotides: TGTGCCAGCAGCCCCGATCCAAGCCAAGAGACCCAGTACTTC. It encodes CASSPDPSQETQYF.

The V call is TRBV11-3, the J call TRBJ2-5; D could derive from TRBD1 or TRBD2 (6 bases each). This CDR3 is built from 13 residues. The germline V and J ends were trimmed by 7 bases and 5 bases, with 14 bases remaining between them. Germline V lookup: CDR1 SGHNT, CDR2 YENEEA. The CDR3: CASNHGGGETQYF. In DNA, the CDR3 is TGTGCCAGCAATCACGGGGGCGGGGAGACCCAGTACTTC.

This chain connects TRBV23-1 to TRBJ1-1; D gene uncertain. Being an ORF, TRBV23-1 has a function that is uncertain. The CDR3 loop spans 13 amino acids. The V and J ends lost 2 bases and 10 bases respectively, with 14 bases between them. The CDR3: CASSQESFFVAFF. The CDR3 bases are TGCGCCAGCAGTCAAGAGAGTTTTTTCGTAGCTTTCTTT.

This clone is a singleton in its sample. The chain joins TRBV19 to TRBJ2-5; TRBD1 aligns across 9 bases. This CDR3 has 13 residues. V lost 10 bases to trimming and J lost 4 bases; unmatched junction nucleotides: 7. The germline V gene encodes CDR1 LNHDA and CDR2 SQIVND (reference sequence). CDR3 sequence reads: CATRTGATETQYF. CDR3 coding DNA: TGTGCCACTCGGACAGGGGCTACAGAGACCCAGTACTTC.

This chain links TRBV5-6 with TRBJ2-7, with TRBD2 identical over 7 bases. The length of the CDR3 is 15 residues. Germline V gives CDR1 SGHDT, CDR2 YYEEEE. V lost 1 base and J lost 0; bases outside the gene matches: 4. As DNA, the CDR3 is TGTGCCAGCAGCTTGCGGGGACTAAGCTCCTACGAGCAGTACTTC. It yields the protein CASSLRGLSSYEQYF.

V is TRBV19 and J is TRBJ2-2; the D gene is possibly TRBD1 (6 bases). Per germline, CDR1 LNHDA and CDR2 SQIVND (reference sequence). This CDR3 is built from 18 residues. Trimming stripped 3 bases from V and 0 bases from J, with 17 bases between. CDR3 bases: TGTGCCAGTAGTATTATATCCGGGACACCCGCGAACACCGGGGAGCTGTTTTTT. Encoded protein: CASSIISGTPANTGELFF.

The chain recombines TRBV11-2 with TRBJ2-5; no clear D gene. Germline assignment: CDR1 SGHAT and CDR2 FQNNGV. Trimming removed 2 bases from V and 5 bases from J, with 12 bases in between. The CDR3 consists of 14 residues. The CDR3 is CASSLHPGRETQYF. In DNA form, the CDR3 reads TGTGCCAGCAGCTTACACCCGGGTCGCGAGACCCAGTACTTC.

This clone was seen a single time. CDR3 amino acids: CASSIVGGPFNEQFF. In DNA, the CDR3 is TGTGCCAGTAGTATAGTGGGAGGGCCATTTAATGAGCAGTTCTTC. The chain carries TRBV19 and TRBJ2-1; 7 nucleotides align to TRBD2. This CDR3 contains 15 residues. Losses at the gene ends were 1 base for V and 7 bases for J; bases not matched to a gene: 7. The germline CDR1 and CDR2 sequences are LNHDA and SQIVND (reference sequence).